This TCR beta chain is drawn from a study of blood T cells in healthy people across ages. Study information: About one barcoded beta molecule per two T cells came from capture by template switching. General study findings and limits: Researchers judged that diversity estimates from one million T cells fell short of true values.

Note on this clonotype: No antigen is known for it.

There are 16 residues in the CDR3. Trimming left V 3 bases short and J 7 bases short, with 21 bases between. Germline loops: CDR1 MDHEN, CDR2 SYDVKM. A J-beta primer mix and a sample-barcoded 5' primer were used in a second PCR of roughly 7 to 12 cycles. TCRdb recomputed calls from the 5' RACE reads with MiXCR, one row per CDR3 protein. The repertoire holds around 780,000 distinct CDR3 sequences, more than 55% seen once, with roughly 25% in the top ten. Material for sequencing was blood. The gene calls are TRBV28 and TRBJ1-2, with a possible D match to TRBD1 (6 bases). The receptor comes from a man in his forties in good health. CDR3 bases: TGTGCCAGCAGTTTGGCGCAGGGGATGCGCACGATTGGCTACACCTTC. Amino acid sequence: CASSLAQGMRTIGYTF.